This T cell receptor beta chain was recovered during a study of blood T cell repertoires in COVID-19. Overall study context: Specimens from acute and convalescent COVID-19 originated in the United States, Italy and Spain. T cells, B-cell-depleted T cells, or PBMCs provided the cDNA or gDNA that served as material.

The CDR3 runs to 19 residues. Germline V CDR1 and CDR2: KGHDR, SFDVKD. V lost 4 bases and J lost 5, with 28 bases in between. Authors' processing steps: For nucleated cells, counts were estimated from reference gene primer amplification. Here immunoSEQ multiplex PCR was the method, and the copy in TCRdb shows in-frame clones only, minus some. The V and J calls and clone size come from that table; D and trimming were worked out from the DNA. The sample contains tens of thousands of clones, roughly 75% of which appear only once. The chain joins TRBV24-1 to TRBJ2-5, with a weak D call TRBD1 (6 bases). The sequencing input was peripheral blood. The clonotype comes from a man in his sixties with active COVID-19. CDR3 bases: TGTGCCACCAGTGAGCCTACTCCGGGACACATAAATCCCAAGGAGACCCAGTACTTC. Protein product: CATSEPTPGHINPKETQYF.